Listed below are T cell receptor beta chains from one sample, sequenced in a study of blood T cell repertoires in COVID-19. Sequencing used immunoSEQ multiplex PCR; TCRdb keeps in-frame clones, though not all of them. The sample lists 30,000 or so clones; 78% were seen once. Sequenced input: peripheral blood. All receptors derive from an elderly man with acute or convalescent COVID-19. Both conserved end residues are part of each CDR3. The D gene is left open where the match is weak. Where a row states a size, it is once, few, many or the class of an expanded clone; other rows omit it.

-	TRBJ1-2	TRBV29-1	TRBD1	CSVGTGGSYGYTF	TGCAGCGTTGGTACAGGGGGCAGCTATGGCTACACCTTC
-	TRBJ1-1	TRBV6-5	TRBD1	CASRTGPHVEAFF	TGTGCCAGCAGGACAGGGCCGCATGTTGAAGCTTTCTTT
-	TRBJ1-4	TRBV7-9	-	CASSPTSTNEKLFF	TGTGCCAGCAGCCCGACATCAACTAATGAAAAACTGTTTTTT
-	TRBJ2-4	TRBV5-1	-	CASSSKNIQYF	TGCGCCAGCAGCTCAAAAAACATTCAGTACTTC
few	TRBJ1-4	TRBV19	TRBD1	CASRPRQGTEKLFF	TGTGCCAGTAGACCCCGACAGGGTACGGAAAAACTGTTTTTT
-	TRBJ1-4	TRBV4-1	TRBD1	CASSQAVPGQVFWEKLFF	TGCGCCAGCAGCCAAGCGGTCCCGGGACAGGTCTTCTGGGAAAAACTGTTTTTT
-	TRBJ1-6	TRBV12-3/TRBV12-4	TRBD1	CASSTGERLHF	TGTGCCAGCAGTACAGGGGAGCGCCTCCACTTT
-	TRBJ1-4	TRBV7-9	TRBD1	CASRRRQGAGEKLFF	TGTGCCAGCAGGCGACGACAGGGGGCTGGGGAAAAACTGTTTTTT
-	TRBJ2-5	TRBV5-8	-	CASSLSVQDQYF	TGTGCCAGCAGCTTGTCTGTACAGGACCAGTACTTC
-	TRBJ2-1	TRBV5-1	TRBD2	CASSPGTSGYNEQFF	TGCGCCAGCAGCCCCGGGACTAGCGGCTACAATGAGCAGTTCTTC
few	TRBJ2-1	TRBV2	-	CASNLPRRGRGEQFF	TGTGCCAGCAACCTACCTCGGAGGGGTAGAGGAGAGCAGTTCTTC
-	TRBJ1-1	TRBV9	-	CASSVGGPRTEAFF	TGTGCCAGCAGCGTAGGGGGGCCGAGAACTGAAGCTTTCTTT
-	TRBJ2-4	TRBV5-1	TRBD1	CASSKDETGGRIQYF	TGCGCCAGCAGCAAGGATGAAACAGGGGGACGCATTCAGTACTTC
-	TRBJ2-2	TRBV7-3	-	CASSLNRDGRGELFF	TGTGCCAGCAGCTTAAACAGGGATGGGAGAGGGGAGCTGTTTTTT
once	TRBJ1-1	TRBV7-9	-	CASSLGLGGQSRTEAFF	TGTGCCAGCAGCTTAGGTCTCGGCGGGCAGTCGAGGACTGAAGCTTTCTTT
-	TRBJ1-1	TRBV15	-	CATSREGLKGEAFF	TGTGCCACCAGCAGAGAGGGCTTGAAAGGTGAAGCTTTCTTT
-	TRBJ2-5	TRBV6-5	TRBD2	CASSYSFGGVETQYF	TGTGCCAGCAGTTACTCATTCGGGGGGGTAGAGACCCAGTACTTC
few	TRBJ2-7	TRBV5-5	-	CASSFNYEQYF	TGTGCCAGCAGCTTCAACTACGAGCAGTACTTC
-	TRBJ2-5	TRBV9	TRBD2	CASSSAGTRGETQYF	TGTGCCAGCAGCTCAGCCGGGACTAGGGGGGAGACCCAGTACTTC
few	TRBJ1-1	TRBV7-9	-	CASSYQVDTEAFF	TGTGCCAGCAGCTACCAAGTAGACACTGAAGCTTTCTTT
-	TRBJ2-5	TRBV9	TRBD2	CASGPGGGGETQYF	TGTGCCAGCGGACCGGGCGGGGGGGGTGAGACCCAGTACTTC
-	TRBJ2-3	TRBV4-1	TRBD1	CASSQGGQGSTDTQYF	TGCGCCAGCAGCCAAGGTGGACAGGGGAGCACAGATACGCAGTATTTT
-	TRBJ1-3	TRBV9	-	CASTKDGNSGNTIYF	TGTGCCAGCACCAAAGACGGGAACTCTGGAAACACCATATATTTT
-	TRBJ1-2	TRBV3-1/TRBV3-2	TRBD1	CASSHDSGTGYGYTF	TGTGCCAGCAGCCATGACTCCGGGACAGGCTATGGCTACACCTTC
once	TRBJ1-4	TRBV18	TRBD1	CASSPEQQGAWNGNEKLFF	TGTGCCAGCTCACCGGAACAACAGGGGGCATGGAATGGTAATGAAAAACTGTTTTTT
-	TRBJ1-2	TRBV7-2	-	CASSLGPREAVSYGYTF	TGTGCCAGCAGCTTAGGCCCCAGGGAGGCGGTTAGCTATGGCTACACCTTC
-	TRBJ2-3	TRBV19	-	CASSINRGGETQYF	TGTGCCAGTAGTATAAACAGGGGAGGAGAAACGCAGTATTTT
-	TRBJ1-1	TRBV2	TRBD1	CASSRQGQNTEAFF	TGTGCCAGCAGTCGACAGGGACAGAACACTGAAGCTTTCTTT